These T cell receptor beta chains were read from a single sample in a study of cytomegalovirus exposure and HLA in healthy donors. Generated by immunoSEQ multiplex PCR, the TCRdb table keeps only in-frame clones and is missing some. Here the sample spans some 120,000 clones, 75% to 85% being singletons. Sequenced sample: PBMCs. Receptor source: a man aged 35-49 years in good health and CMV-seronegative. Both conserved end residues are part of each CDR3.

>TRBV29-1
CSVMDSATNYGYTF
>TRBV6-6
CASSRTQGAGEKLFF
>TRBV7-9
CASSPYWGGSDTEAFF
>TRBV18
CASSRQPNTEAFF
>TRBV14
CASSQDPESSYEQYF
>TRBV15
CATSREGTAYEQYF
>TRBV5-1
CASSSGQGIGYEQYF
>TRBV30
CAWGSGKTDTQYF
>TRBV5-6
CASSSRRGGSYNEQFF
>TRBV9
CASSVRDRGIIGELFF
>TRBV19
CAIADRASNQPQHF
>TRBV5-1
CASSIKQGSTDEQFF
>TRBV5-4
CASSLTGTFFEQYF
>TRBV15
CATSTLRQPQHF
>TRBV5-4
CASSSGQNFYEQYF
>TRBV11-3
CASSLTSGPNEQFF
>TRBV5-6
CASSLDRETGNTIYF
>TRBV28
CASSLAGGTDTQYF
>TRBV7-3
CASSFGGAGETQYF
>TRBV7-9
CASSWGGQGSEQYF
>TRBV5-8
CASSLGGSLGYTF
>TRBV10-3
CAISSPPAEAFF
>TRBV4-1
CASSPFAGKLFF
>TRBV7-9
CASSDPGRMDTEAFF
>TRBV7-9
CASSLLVSHEQYF
>TRBV27
CASSSRTGQYNEQFF
>TRBV5-5
CASSQAGTDHYEQYF
>TRBV6-5
CASSPARDYGYTF
>TRBV15
CATSRAGSREKLFF
>TRBV2
CASTHRSYEQYF
>TRBV19
CASSARNRETDTQYF
>TRBV7-9
CASTTGTGSYNEQFF
>TRBV2
CASSVGHFSGANGLTF
>TRBV6-5
CASSYRTGTREQYF